This T cell receptor beta chain was observed in a study of shared T cell receptors in the human thymus. TCRdb keeps only in-frame clones here, not all; method: immunoSEQ multiplex PCR. Of fewer than 700,000 clones listed, 88% were seen once; the top ten hold 0.0095% to 0.011%. CDR3 length equals 15 residues. CDR1 is SQVTM, CDR2 ANQGSEA, per germline. After removal of 2 bases from V and 5 bases from J, the junction contained 9 bases not matched to a gene. These data also featured in a second study, about human thymus T cells. That work adds: Healthy Finnish infants having corrective surgery for congenital heart defects served as donors. The thymus tissue came from resections taken during corrective heart surgery. Thymic and blood repertoires appeared to show biased V and J gene usage. There were highly overlapping thymic repertoires among unrelated individuals, as related research reported.

The material sequenced was thymocytes. V and J are TRBV29-1 and TRBJ2-1, with 7 bases aligning to TRBD2. The sequence was collected from a boy less than two years old with a congenital heart defect. CDR3 bases: TGCAGCGTTGAATCCCCCAGCGGGGAGGACAATGAGCAGTTCTTC. As protein: CSVESPSGEDNEQFF.